The entry below gives a single T cell receptor (beta chain) sequence along with its context. The antigen is not known. Repertoires were generated with immunoSEQ multiplex PCR, while TCRdb's copy carries only in-frame clones and drops some. The sample lists about 76,000 clones; roughly 80% were seen once. The CDR3 totals 15 residues. The V and J ends lost 4 bases and 8 bases respectively, with 20 bases between them. CDR1 and CDR2 (germline): LNHDA, SQIVND (reference sequence). The data derive from a study of T cell clones after liver transplantation. Study information: Three of the eight recipients were HCV-positive; the rest had non-autoimmune, non-viral transplant indications. The study's findings and limits: In 5 of 8 subjects, circulating graft-donor-reactive CD4 TCRbeta sequences fell significantly after transplant. The donor-reactive repertoire was only partly measurable in a couple of subjects, lacking donor cells. Conclusions were preliminary, with small, heterogeneous patient groups.

Specimen: CD4+ T cells from blood, collected at the 22-month timepoint. The chain recombines TRBV19 with TRBJ1-2; D possibly corresponds to TRBD1 (5 bases). The clonotype comes from a human patient who received a liver transplant. Some of the T cells might come from the graft donor. DNA of the CDR3: TGTGCCAGTAGTAGCCGGGACCCCCTGAGGCGGGGCTACACCTTC. Its translation: CASSSRDPLRRGYTF.